The clone carrying this T cell receptor beta chain has a handful of counts. The antigen is unknown. Every bit of the isolated RNA underwent reverse transcription, so sequencing read expressed TCRB transcripts. Data came from immunoSEQ multiplex PCR; TCRdb stores just in-frame clones and leaves some out. The table lists about 150,000 clones, 10% of them singletons. This entry belongs to a study of beta chain features in type 1 diabetes. Study-level findings and limits: Whether HLA type influences TCRB rearrangement remained unresolved here. PCR may have favored shorter templates equally in patients and controls. All four CD4+ subsets from Type 1 diabetes patients carried moderately but significantly shorter TCRB CDR3s.

Only one heparinised blood draw was taken per donor, and its volume averaged about 120 mL. The CDR3 consists of 13 residues. The germline V and J ends were trimmed by 10 bases and 4 bases, with 17 bases remaining between them. Germline V gene data show CDR1 as MDHEN and CDR2 as SYDVKM. Sequenced material: central memory CD4+ T cells from blood. The V call is TRBV28, the J call TRBJ2-7, with TRBD1 as a possible D gene (6 bases). This clonotype was sampled from a man aged 30-40 years with type 1 diabetes. The chain's CDR3 is CATIKGESYEQYF. The CDR3 DNA sequence: TGTGCCACCATCAAGGGGGAGAGTTACGAGCAGTACTTC.